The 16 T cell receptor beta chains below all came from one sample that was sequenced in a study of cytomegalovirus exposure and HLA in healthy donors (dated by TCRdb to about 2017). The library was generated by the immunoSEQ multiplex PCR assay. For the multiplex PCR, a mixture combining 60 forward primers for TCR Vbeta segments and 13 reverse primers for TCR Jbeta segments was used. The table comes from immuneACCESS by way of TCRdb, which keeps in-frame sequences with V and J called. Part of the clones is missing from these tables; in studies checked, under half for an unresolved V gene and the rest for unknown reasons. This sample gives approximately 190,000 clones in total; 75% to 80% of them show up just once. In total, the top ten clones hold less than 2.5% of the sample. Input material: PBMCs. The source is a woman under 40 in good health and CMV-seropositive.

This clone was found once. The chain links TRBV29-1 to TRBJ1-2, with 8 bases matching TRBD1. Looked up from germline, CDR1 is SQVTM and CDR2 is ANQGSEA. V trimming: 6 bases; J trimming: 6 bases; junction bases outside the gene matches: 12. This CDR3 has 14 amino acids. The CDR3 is CSVVELHRGNGYTF. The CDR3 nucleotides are TGCAGCGTAGTCGAACTTCACAGGGGGAATGGCTACACCTTC. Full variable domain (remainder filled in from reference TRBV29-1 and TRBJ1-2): SAVISQKPSRDICQRGTSLTIQCQVDSQVTMMFWYRQQPGQSLTLIATANQGSEATYESGFVIDKFPISRPNLTFSTLTVSNMSPEDSSIYLCSVVELHRGNGYTFGSGTRLTVV.

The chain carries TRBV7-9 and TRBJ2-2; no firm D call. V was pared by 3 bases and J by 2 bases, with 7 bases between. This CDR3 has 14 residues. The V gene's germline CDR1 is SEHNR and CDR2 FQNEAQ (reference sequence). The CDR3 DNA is TGTGCCAGCAGCTTCTCCAGAAACACCGGGGAGCTGTTTTTT. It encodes CASSFSRNTGELFF.

This CDR3 is CASSGTGTGGTDTQYF. The CDR3 DNA is TGTGCCAGCAGCGGCACCGGGACAGGGGGAACAGATACGCAGTATTTT. The chain employs TRBV5-6 and TRBJ2-3, with TRBD1 matching over 11 bases. This CDR3 is built from 16 residues. CDR1 and CDR2 (germline): SGHDT, YYEEEE. V lost 4 bases, J lost 3 bases, and 7 bases stayed unmatched.

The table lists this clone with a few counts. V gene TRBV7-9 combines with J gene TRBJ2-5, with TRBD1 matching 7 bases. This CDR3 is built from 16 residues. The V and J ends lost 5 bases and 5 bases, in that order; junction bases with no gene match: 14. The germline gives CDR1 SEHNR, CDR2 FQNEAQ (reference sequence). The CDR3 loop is CASSGGGTASEETQYF. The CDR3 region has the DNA TGTGCCAGCAGCGGTGGTGGGACAGCTTCAGAGGAGACCCAGTACTTC.

The CDR3 DNA follows: TGTGCCTGGAGCCGGGGGACTGGGCCCCAGCATTTT. Protein sequence: CAWSRGTGPQHF. This sequence joins TRBV30 and TRBJ1-5, with TRBD1 as a possible D gene (5 bases). The CDR3 extends over 12 amino acids. Deletions cut 3 bases from V and 9 bases from J, with 12 bases between. Per germline, CDR1 GTSNPN and CDR2 SVGIG (reference sequence).

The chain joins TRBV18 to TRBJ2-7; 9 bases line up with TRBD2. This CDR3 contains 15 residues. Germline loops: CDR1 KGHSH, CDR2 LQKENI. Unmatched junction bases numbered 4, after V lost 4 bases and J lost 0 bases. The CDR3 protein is CASSLWTSASYEQYF. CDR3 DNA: TGTGCCAGCTCACTTTGGACTAGCGCCTCCTACGAGCAGTACTTC.

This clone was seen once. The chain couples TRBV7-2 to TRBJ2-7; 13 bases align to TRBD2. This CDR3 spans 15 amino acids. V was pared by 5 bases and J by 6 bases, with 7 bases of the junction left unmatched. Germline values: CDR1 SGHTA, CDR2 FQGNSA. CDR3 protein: CASSPRLAGGFEQYF. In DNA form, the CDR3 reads TGTGCCAGCAGCCCCCGACTAGCGGGGGGTTTCGAGCAGTACTTC.

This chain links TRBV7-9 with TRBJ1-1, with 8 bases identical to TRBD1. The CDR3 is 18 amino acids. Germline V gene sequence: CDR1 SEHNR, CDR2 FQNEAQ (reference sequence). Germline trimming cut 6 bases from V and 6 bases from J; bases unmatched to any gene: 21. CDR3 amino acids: CASRAGTGFSGPTAEAFF. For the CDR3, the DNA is TGTGCCAGCAGAGCCGGGACAGGCTTTTCTGGGCCTACCGCTGAAGCTTTCTTT.

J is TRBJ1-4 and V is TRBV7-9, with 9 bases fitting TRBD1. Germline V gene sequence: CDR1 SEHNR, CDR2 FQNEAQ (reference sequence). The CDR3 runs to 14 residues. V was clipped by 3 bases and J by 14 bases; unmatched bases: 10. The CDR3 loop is CASSFPLQGAYLFF. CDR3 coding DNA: TGTGCCAGCAGCTTTCCTCTACAGGGGGCGTATCTGTTTTTT.

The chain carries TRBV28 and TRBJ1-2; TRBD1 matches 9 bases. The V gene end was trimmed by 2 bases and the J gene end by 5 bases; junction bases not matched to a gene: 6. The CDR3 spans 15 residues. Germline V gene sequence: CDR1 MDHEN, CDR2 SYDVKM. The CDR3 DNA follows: TGTGCCAGCAGTTTACGGGACAGGGTCTTTTATGGCTACACCTTC. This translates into CASSLRDRVFYGYTF.

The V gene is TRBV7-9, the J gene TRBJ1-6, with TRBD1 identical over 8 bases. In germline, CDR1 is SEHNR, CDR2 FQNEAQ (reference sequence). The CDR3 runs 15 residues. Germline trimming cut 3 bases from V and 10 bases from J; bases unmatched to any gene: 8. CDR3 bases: TGTGCCAGCAGCTTGAGACAGGGGCTGGAATCACCCCTCCACTTT. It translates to CASSLRQGLESPLHF.

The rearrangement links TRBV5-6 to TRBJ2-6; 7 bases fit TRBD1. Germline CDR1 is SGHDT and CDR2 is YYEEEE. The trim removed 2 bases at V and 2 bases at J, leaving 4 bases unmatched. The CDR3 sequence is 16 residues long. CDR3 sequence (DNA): TGTGCCAGCAGCTTTAGGGGGCTCACTGGGGCCAACGTCCTGACTTTC. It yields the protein CASSFRGLTGANVLTF. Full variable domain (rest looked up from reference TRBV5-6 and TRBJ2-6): DAGVTQSPTHLIKTRGQQVTLRCSPKSGHDTVSWYQQALGQGPQFIFQYYEEEERQRGNFPDRFSGHQFPNYSSELNVNALLLGDSALYLCASSFRGLTGANVLTFGAGSRLTVL.

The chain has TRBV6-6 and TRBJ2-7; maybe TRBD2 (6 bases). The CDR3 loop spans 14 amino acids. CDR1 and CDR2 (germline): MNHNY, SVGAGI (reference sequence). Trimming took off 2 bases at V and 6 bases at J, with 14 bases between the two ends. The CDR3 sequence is CASSYGTGEGEQYF. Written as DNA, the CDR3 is TGTGCCAGCAGTTACGGGACGGGAGAGGGCGAGCAGTACTTC.

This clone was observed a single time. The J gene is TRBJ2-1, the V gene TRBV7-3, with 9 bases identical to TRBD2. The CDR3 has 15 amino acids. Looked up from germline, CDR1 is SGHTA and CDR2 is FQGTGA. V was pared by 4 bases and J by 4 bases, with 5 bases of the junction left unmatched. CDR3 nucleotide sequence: TGTGCCAGCAGCTCCCTAGCGGGAATATACAATGAGCAGTTCTTC. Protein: CASSSLAGIYNEQFF.

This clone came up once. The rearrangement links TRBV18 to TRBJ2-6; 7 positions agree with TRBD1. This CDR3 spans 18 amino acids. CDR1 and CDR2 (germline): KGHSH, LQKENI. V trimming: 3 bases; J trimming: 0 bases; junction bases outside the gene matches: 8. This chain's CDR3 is CASSPSTGASSGANVLTF. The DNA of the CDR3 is TGTGCCAGCTCACCTTCCACAGGGGCGAGCTCTGGGGCCAACGTCCTGACTTTC. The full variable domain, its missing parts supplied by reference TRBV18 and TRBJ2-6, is NAGVMQNPRHLVRRRGQEARLRCSPMKGHSHVYWYRQLPEEGLKFMVYLQKENIIDESGMPKERFSAEFPKEGPSILRIQQVVRGDSAAYFCASSPSTGASSGANVLTFGAGSRLTVL.

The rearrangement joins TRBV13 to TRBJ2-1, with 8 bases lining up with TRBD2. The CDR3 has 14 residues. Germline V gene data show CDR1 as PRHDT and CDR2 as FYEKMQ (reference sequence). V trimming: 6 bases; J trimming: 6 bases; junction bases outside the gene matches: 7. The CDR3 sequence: CASRTGGLSNEQFF. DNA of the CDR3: TGTGCCAGCAGGACGGGGGGGCTGAGCAATGAGCAGTTCTTC.